This TCR beta chain was documented in a study of shared clonotypes between healthy human individuals. Study context: The cohort comprised a couple of women and a few men. Their ages spanned 18 to 49 years.

Every donor was a Caucasian adult from Nashville, Tennessee. CD4+ cells yielded CD45RA+ naive and CD45RA-negative memory subsets. Remarks on this clone: Antigen: not known.

General study results and limits: It was the non-shared clonotypes that had lower generation probabilities than clonotypes shared by all four donors.

Here immunoSEQ multiplex PCR was the method, and the copy in TCRdb shows in-frame clones only, minus some. The sample lists roughly 1.5 million clones, 95% to 99% occurring once. CDR3 length equals 13 residues. The V and J ends lost 5 bases and 5 bases respectively, with 12 bases between them. Germline CDR1 MNHEY, CDR2 SMNVEV (reference sequence). Sequencing was carried out using naive CD4+ T cells sorted from blood. Regarding subset: CD45RA+ positively selected. This clonotype was obtained from a man aged 25-40 years in good health. The chain uses TRBV27 and TRBJ2-5, with no clear D. DNA of the CDR3: TGTGCCAGCAGTCAACGGACCCTCGAGACCCAGTACTTC. Its protein product is CASSQRTLETQYF.